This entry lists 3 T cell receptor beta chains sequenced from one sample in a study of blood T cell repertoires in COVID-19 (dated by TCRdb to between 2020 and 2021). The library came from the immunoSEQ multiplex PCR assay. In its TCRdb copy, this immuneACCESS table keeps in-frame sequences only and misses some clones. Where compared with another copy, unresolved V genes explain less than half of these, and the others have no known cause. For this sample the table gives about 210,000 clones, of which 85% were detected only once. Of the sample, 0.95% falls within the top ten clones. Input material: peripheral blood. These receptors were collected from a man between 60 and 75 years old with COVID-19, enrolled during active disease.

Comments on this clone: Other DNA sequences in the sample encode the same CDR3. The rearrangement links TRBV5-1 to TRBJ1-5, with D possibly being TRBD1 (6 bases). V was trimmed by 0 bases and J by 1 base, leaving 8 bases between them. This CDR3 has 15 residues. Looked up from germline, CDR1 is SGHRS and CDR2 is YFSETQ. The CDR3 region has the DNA TGCGCCAGCAGCTTGGAAGGGGGAAGCAATCAGCCCCAGCATTTT. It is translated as CASSLEGGSNQPQHF.

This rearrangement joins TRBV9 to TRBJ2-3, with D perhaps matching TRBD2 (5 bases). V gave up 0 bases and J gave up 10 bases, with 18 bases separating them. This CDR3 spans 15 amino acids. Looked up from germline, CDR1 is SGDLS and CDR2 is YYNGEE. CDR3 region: CASSVGGANYGAQYF. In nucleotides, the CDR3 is TGTGCCAGCAGCGTAGGGGGAGCCAACTACGGGGCGCAGTATTTT.

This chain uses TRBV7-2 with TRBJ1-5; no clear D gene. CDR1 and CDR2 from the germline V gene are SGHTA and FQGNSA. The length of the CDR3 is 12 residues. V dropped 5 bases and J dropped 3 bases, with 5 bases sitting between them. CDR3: CASSLNNQPQHF. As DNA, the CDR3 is TGTGCCAGCAGCCTAAACAATCAGCCCCAGCATTTT.